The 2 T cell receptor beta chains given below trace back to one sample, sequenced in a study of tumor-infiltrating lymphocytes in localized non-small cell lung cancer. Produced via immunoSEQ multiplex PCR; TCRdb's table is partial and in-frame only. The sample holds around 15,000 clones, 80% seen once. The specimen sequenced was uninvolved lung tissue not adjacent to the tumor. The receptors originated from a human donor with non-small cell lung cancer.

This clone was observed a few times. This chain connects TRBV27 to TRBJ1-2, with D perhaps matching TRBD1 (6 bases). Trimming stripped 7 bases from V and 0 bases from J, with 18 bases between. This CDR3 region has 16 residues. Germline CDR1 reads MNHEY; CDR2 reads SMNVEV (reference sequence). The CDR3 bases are TGTGCCAGCACCGCGTACGGACAGACAGCTAACTATGGCTACACCTTC. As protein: CASTAYGQTANYGYTF.

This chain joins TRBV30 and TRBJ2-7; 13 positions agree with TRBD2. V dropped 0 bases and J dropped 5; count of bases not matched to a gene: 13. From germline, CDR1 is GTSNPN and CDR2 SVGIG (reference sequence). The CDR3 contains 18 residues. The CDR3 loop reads CAWSVKLAGGPLPHEQYF. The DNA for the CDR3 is TGTGCCTGGAGTGTGAAACTAGCGGGAGGGCCTCTCCCCCACGAGCAGTACTTC.